These 16 T cell receptor beta chains originate from one sample sequenced in a study of blood T cell repertoires in COVID-19. TCRdb keeps only in-frame clones here, not all; method: immunoSEQ multiplex PCR. The sample holds about 360,000 clones; 70% to 90% are singletons and the top ten take roughly 1.9%. Sequenced input: PBMCs or T cells enriched from blood (not recorded which). These receptor sequences come from a man in his forties or fifties in a cohort exposed to, infected with or recovered from COVID-19 (not recorded which).

The chain couples TRBV11-1 to TRBJ2-1; 9 bases agree with TRBD2. The CDR3 is made up of 14 amino acids. V lost 5 bases and J lost 13; bases outside the gene matches: 12. Germline CDR1 and CDR2: SGHAT and FQDESV (reference sequence). The CDR3 loop reads CASSRGLATHLQFF. In nucleotides, the CDR3 is TGTGCCAGCAGCCGCGGACTAGCGACGCACTTACAGTTCTTC. The entire variable domain, with the rest obtained from reference TRBV11-1 and TRBJ2-1, is as follows: EAEVAQSPRYKITEKSQAVAFWCDPISGHATLYWYRQILGQGPELLVQFQDESVVDDSQLPKDRFSAERLKGVDSTLKIQPAELGDSAMYLCASSRGLATHLQFFGPGTRLTVL.

The V gene is TRBV5-4, the J gene TRBJ2-5; TRBD1 is a possible D gene (6 bases). This CDR3 region has 16 residues. Germline V CDR1 and CDR2: SGHNT, YYREEE (reference sequence). Trimming removed 1 base at V and 3 bases at J, with 16 bases between. This CDR3 is CASSLPGAIGEETQYF. For the CDR3, the DNA is TGTGCCAGCAGCTTGCCAGGGGCAATAGGAGAAGAGACCCAGTACTTC.

V usage is TRBV7-8 and J usage is TRBJ2-7; D is perhaps TRBD1 (5 bases). Germline values: CDR1 SGHVS, CDR2 FQNEAQ. This CDR3 region has 15 residues. Trimming stripped 0 bases from V and 1 base from J, with 10 bases between. CDR3: CASSLAAGKSYEQYF. The CDR3 coding sequence is TGTGCCAGCAGCTTAGCCGCAGGGAAATCCTACGAGCAGTACTTC.

V and J are TRBV7-9 and TRBJ1-2; D gene uncertain. The CDR3 is 12 residues long. V lost 0 bases, J lost 4 bases, and 3 bases lay in between. Germline V lookup: CDR1 SEHNR, CDR2 FQNEAQ (reference sequence). CDR3 coding DNA: TGTGCCAGCAGCTTAGCCGGCTATGGCTACACCTTC. Translation gives CASSLAGYGYTF.

The chain has TRBV4-1 and TRBJ1-6; 9 nucleotides agree with TRBD1. This CDR3 comprises 16 residues. V was clipped by 4 bases and J by 7 bases; unmatched bases: 8. Germline loops: CDR1 MGHRA, CDR2 YSYEKL. The CDR3 sequence is CASSLTGTGRNSPLHF. CDR3 in DNA: TGCGCCAGCAGCCTAACCGGGACAGGGAGGAATTCACCCCTCCACTTT.

In DNA form, the CDR3 reads TGTGCCAGCAGTGAACAGGGGTTGGAGAACACCGGGGAGCTGTTTTTT. Amino acids: CASSEQGLENTGELFF. V is TRBV2 and J is TRBJ2-2; tentatively, D is TRBD1 (6 bases). The CDR3 is 16 residues long. V was trimmed by 2 bases and J by 1 base, leaving 11 bases between them. Germline assignment: CDR1 SNHLY and CDR2 FYNNEI.

This clone has a handful of counts. This chain uses TRBV25-1 with TRBJ2-7; D may be TRBD2 (5 bases). CDR1 is MGHDK and CDR2 is SYGVNS in the germline V gene. This CDR3 has 13 amino acids. Trimming left V 1 base short and J 4 bases short, with 8 bases between. The CDR3 loop reads CASSESGRYEQYF. The CDR3 nucleotides are TGTGCCAGCAGTGAATCGGGGAGATACGAGCAGTACTTC.

The gene calls are TRBV13 and TRBJ1-4; TRBD1 matches 8 bases. The CDR3 spans 20 residues. The V segment lost 2 bases and the J segment 0 bases; nucleotides outside the gene matches: 14. The V gene's germline CDR1 is PRHDT and CDR2 FYEKMQ (reference sequence). The CDR3 nucleotides are TGTGCCAGCAGCTTACGGAGGGACAGGAGGATAAATGCAACTAATGAAAAACTGTTTTTT. Translating gives CASSLRRDRRINATNEKLFF.

The genes are TRBV3-1 (or the pseudogene TRBV3-2) and TRBJ2-7, with TRBD2 matching 8 bases. V dropped 1 base and J dropped 3; count of bases not matched to a gene: 5. The CDR3 has 15 residues. Per germline, CDR1 LGHDT and CDR2 YNNKEL (reference sequence). CDR3 amino acids: CASSQGLARFYEQYF. The CDR3 coding sequence is TGTGCCAGCAGCCAAGGACTAGCGAGATTCTACGAGCAGTACTTC.

The CDR3 spells CAISESISGGGTDTQYF. The DNA of the CDR3 is TGTGCCATCAGTGAGTCGATAAGCGGGGGAGGCACAGATACGCAGTATTTT. The gene calls are TRBV10-3 and TRBJ2-3, with 8 bases that match TRBD2. V was pared by 0 bases and J by 1 base, with 6 bases of the junction left unmatched. Germline CDR1 and CDR2: ENHRY and SYGVKD. CDR3 length: 17 amino acids.

The J gene is TRBJ2-3, the V gene TRBV6-5; tentatively, D is TRBD1 (6 bases). Trimming took off 4 bases at V and 4 bases at J, with 9 bases between the two ends. The CDR3 has 13 amino acids. Germline values: CDR1 MNHEY, CDR2 SVGAGI. The CDR3 bases are TGTGCCAGCAGTTCTTGGGGGCCAGATACGCAGTATTTT. This codes for CASSSWGPDTQYF.

The genes are TRBV3-1 (or the pseudogene TRBV3-2) and TRBJ1-3, with TRBD1 identical over 9 bases. The CDR3 is made up of 17 amino acids. In germline, CDR1 is LGHDT, CDR2 YNNKEL (reference sequence). Trimming removed 0 bases from V and 4 bases from J; junction bases left unmatched: 7. The CDR3 loop reads CASSQDRTGGVGNTIYF. In DNA, the CDR3 is TGTGCCAGCAGCCAAGATAGAACAGGGGGCGTGGGAAACACCATATATTTT.

The chain combines TRBV3-1 (or the pseudogene TRBV3-2) with TRBJ1-5, with D possibly being TRBD1 (5 bases). V was clipped by 4 bases and J by 5 bases, with 15 bases between them. The CDR3 length is 15 residues. Germline V CDR1 and CDR2: LGHDT, YNNKEL (reference sequence). CDR3 nucleotide sequence: TGTGCCAGCAGCCGGGGGGATTTGGAGGATCAGCCCCAGCATTTT. This sequence encodes CASSRGDLEDQPQHF.

This clone appeared a few times. The chain links TRBV30 to TRBJ1-4, with 7 bases fitting TRBD1. The germline gives CDR1 GTSNPN, CDR2 SVGIG (reference sequence). This CDR3 region has 14 residues. J gave up 5 bases and V 2 bases, and 5 bases lay outside the gene matches. CDR3 loop: CAWSPGGLNEKLFF. The CDR3 DNA reads TGTGCCTGGAGTCCAGGGGGTTTAAATGAAAAACTGTTTTTT.

The V call is TRBV7-2, the J call TRBJ2-5; tentatively, D is TRBD2 (6 bases). Trimming removed 2 bases from V and 0 bases from J, with 13 bases in between. The CDR3 is made up of 16 amino acids. The germline V gene encodes CDR1 SGHTA and CDR2 FQGNSA. The CDR3 loop is CASSLLGRTYQETQYF. CDR3 DNA sequence: TGTGCCAGCAGCTTATTGGGGAGGACGTACCAAGAGACCCAGTACTTC.

This clone showed up just a few times. The V and J genes are TRBV28 and TRBJ2-7; TRBD2 agrees at 11 bases. With 4 bases clipped from V and 2 bases from J, the junction kept 1 base outside the gene matches. CDR1 is MDHEN and CDR2 is SYDVKM in the germline V gene. The CDR3 spans 14 residues. The CDR3 DNA reads TGTGCCAGCAGTTCACTAGCGGGGGCCTACGAGCAGTACTTC. Translating gives CASSSLAGAYEQYF.